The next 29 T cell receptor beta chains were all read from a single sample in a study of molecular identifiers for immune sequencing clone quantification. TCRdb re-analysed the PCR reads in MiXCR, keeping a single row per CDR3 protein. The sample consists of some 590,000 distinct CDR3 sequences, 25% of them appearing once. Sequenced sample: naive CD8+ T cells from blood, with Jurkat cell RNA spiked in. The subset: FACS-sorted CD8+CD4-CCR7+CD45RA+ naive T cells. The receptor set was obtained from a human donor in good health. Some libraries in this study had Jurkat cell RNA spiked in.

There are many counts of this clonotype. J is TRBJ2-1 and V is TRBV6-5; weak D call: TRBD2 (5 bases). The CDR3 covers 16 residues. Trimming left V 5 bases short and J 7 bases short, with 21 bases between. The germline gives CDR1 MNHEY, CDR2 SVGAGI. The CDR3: CASSTDWTLMGNEQFF. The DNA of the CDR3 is TGTGCCAGCAGTACGGATTGGACTCTAATGGGGAATGAGCAGTTCTTC.

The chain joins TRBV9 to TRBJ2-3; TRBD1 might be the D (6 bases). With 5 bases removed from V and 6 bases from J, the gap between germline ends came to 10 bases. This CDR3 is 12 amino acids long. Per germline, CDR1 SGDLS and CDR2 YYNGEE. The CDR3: CASRGASDTQYF. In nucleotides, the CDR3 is TGTGCCAGCAGGGGGGCTTCGGATACGCAGTATTTT.

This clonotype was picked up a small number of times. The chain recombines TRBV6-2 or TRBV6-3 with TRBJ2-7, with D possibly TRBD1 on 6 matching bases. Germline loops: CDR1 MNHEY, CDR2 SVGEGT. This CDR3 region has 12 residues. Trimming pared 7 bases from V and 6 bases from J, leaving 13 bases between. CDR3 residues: CASMGQGSEQYF. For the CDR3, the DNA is TGTGCCAGCATGGGGCAGGGGAGCGAGCAGTACTTC.

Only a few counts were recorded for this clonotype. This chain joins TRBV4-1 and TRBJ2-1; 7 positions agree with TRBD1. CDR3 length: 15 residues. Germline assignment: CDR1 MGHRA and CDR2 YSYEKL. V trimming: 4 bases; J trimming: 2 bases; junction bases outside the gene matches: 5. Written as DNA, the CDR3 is TGCGCCAGCAGCCTTTCGGACAGGACCTACAATGAGCAGTTCTTC. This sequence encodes CASSLSDRTYNEQFF.

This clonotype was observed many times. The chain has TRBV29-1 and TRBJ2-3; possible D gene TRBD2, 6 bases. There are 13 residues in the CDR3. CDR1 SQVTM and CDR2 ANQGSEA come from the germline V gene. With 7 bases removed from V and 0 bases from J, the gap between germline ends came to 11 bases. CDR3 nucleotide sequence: TGCAGCGCATTAAGCGGGAGCACAGATACGCAGTATTTT. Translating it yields CSALSGSTDTQYF.

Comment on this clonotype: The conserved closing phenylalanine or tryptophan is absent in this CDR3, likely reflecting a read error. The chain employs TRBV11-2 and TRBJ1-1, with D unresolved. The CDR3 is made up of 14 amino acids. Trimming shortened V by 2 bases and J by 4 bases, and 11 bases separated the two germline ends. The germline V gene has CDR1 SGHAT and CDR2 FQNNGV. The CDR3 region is CASSLIRTGTEAFS. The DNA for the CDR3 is TGTGCCAGCAGCTTAATACGGACGGGCACTGAAGCTTTCTCT.

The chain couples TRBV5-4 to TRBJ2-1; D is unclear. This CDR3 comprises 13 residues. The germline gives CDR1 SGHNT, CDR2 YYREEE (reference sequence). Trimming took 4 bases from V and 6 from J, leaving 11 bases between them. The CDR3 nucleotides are TGTGCCAGCAGCCCTCGTTATTCCAATGAGCAGTTCTTC. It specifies CASSPRYSNEQFF.

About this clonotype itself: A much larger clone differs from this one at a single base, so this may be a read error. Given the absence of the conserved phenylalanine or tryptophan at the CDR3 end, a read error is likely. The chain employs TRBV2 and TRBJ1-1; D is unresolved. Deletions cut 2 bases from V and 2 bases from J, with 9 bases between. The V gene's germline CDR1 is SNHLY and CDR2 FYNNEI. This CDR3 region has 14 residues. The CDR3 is CASSESVGNTEAFL. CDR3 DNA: TGTGCCAGCAGTGAATCGGTCGGAAACACTGAAGCTTTCTTA.

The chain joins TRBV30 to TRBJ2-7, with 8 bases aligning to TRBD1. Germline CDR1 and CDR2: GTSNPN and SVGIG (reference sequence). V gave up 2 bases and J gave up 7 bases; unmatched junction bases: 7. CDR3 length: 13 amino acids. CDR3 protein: CAWSMTGAMEQYF. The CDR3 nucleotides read TGTGCCTGGAGTATGACAGGGGCTATGGAGCAGTACTTC.

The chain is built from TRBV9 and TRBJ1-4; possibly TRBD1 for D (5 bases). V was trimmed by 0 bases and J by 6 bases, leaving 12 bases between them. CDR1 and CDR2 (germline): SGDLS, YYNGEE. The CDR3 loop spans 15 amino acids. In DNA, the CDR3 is TGTGCCAGCAGCGTAGGAGGGGAGGTTTATGAAAAACTGTTTTTT. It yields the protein CASSVGGEVYEKLFF.

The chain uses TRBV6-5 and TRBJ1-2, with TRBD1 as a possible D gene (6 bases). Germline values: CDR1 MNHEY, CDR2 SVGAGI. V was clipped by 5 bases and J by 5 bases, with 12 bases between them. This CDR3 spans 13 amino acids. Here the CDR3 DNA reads TGTGCCAGCAGTCTGACAGGTCTATATGGCTACACCTTC. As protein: CASSLTGLYGYTF.

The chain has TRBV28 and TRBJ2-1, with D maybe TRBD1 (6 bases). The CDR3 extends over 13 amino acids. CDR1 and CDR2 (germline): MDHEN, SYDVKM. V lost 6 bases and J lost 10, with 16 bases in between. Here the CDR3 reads CASSLNRAREQFF. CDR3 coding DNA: TGTGCCAGCAGCCTCAACAGGGCCCGCGAGCAGTTCTTC. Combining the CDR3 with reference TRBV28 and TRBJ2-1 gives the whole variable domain DVKVTQSSRYLVKRTGEKVFLECVQDMDHENMFWYRQDPGLGLRLIYFSYDVKMKEKGDIPEGYSVSREKKERFSLILESASTNQTSMYLCASSLNRAREQFFGPGTRLTVL.

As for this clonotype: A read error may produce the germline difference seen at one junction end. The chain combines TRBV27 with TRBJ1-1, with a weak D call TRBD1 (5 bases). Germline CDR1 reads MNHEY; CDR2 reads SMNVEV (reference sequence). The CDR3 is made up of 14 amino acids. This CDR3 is CASSLYGGNTEALF. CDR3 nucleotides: TGTGCCAGCAGTTTATACGGGGGTAACACTGAAGCTCTCTTT.

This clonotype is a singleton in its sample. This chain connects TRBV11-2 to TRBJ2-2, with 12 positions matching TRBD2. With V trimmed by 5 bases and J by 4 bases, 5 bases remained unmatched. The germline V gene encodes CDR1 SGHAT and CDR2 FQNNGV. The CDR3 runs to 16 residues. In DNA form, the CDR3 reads TGTGCCAGCAGCCAGGGACTAGCGGGTCGCACCGGGGAGCTGTTTTTT. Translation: CASSQGLAGRTGELFF. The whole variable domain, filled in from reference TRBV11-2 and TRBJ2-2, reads EAGVAQSPRYKIIEKRQSVAFWCNPISGHATLYWYQQILGQGPKLLIQFQNNGVVDDSQLPKDRFSAERLKGVDSTLKIQPAKLEDSAVYLCASSQGLAGRTGELFFGEGSRLTVL.

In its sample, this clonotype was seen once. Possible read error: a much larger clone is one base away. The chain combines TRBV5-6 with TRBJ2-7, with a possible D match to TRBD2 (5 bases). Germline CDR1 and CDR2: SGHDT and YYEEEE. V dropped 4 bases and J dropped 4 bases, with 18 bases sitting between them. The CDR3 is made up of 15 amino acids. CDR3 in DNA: TGTGCCAGCAGCGTGGAGGCGGGTTTAGCGTACGAGCAGTACTTC. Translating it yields CASSVEAGLAYEQYF.

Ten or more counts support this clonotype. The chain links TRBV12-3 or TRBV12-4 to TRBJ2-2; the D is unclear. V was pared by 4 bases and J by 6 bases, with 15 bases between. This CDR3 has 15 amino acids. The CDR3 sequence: CASSWAGPRSGELFF. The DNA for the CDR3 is TGTGCCAGCAGTTGGGCAGGTCCACGATCCGGGGAGCTGTTTTTT.

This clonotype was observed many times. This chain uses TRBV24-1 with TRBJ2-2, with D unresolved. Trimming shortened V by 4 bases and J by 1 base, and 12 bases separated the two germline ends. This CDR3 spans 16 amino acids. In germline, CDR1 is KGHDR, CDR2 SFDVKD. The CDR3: CATSDQDRLNTGELFF. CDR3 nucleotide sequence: TGTGCCACCAGTGACCAGGACCGTCTGAACACCGGGGAGCTGTTTTTT.

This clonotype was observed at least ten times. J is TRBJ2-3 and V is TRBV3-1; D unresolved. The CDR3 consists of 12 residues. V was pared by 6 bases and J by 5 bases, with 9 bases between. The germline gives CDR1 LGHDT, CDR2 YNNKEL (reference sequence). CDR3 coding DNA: TGTGCCAGCAGTTTTCGCGGAGATACGCAGTATTTT. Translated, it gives CASSFRGDTQYF.

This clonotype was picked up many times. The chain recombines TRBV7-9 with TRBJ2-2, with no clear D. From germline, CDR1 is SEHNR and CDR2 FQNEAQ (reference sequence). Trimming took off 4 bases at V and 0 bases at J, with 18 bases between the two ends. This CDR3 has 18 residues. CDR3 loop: CASSSTQTTVPNTGELFF. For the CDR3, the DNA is TGTGCCAGCAGCTCCACCCAAACCACAGTTCCGAACACCGGGGAGCTGTTTTTT.

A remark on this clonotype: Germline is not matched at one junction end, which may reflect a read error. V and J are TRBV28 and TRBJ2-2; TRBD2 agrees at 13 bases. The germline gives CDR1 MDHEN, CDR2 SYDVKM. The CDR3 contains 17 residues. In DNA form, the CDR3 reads TGTGCCAGCAGTGAGGGACTAGCGGGACTGAACACCGGGGAGCTGTTTTTC. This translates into CASSEGLAGLNTGELFF.

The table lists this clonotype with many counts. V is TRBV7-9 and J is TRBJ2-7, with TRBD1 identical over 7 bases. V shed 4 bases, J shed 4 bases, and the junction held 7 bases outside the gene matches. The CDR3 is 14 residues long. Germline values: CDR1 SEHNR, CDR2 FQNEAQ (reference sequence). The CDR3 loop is CASSSLEQGYEQYF. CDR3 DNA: TGTGCCAGCAGCTCGTTGGAACAGGGGTACGAGCAGTACTTC.

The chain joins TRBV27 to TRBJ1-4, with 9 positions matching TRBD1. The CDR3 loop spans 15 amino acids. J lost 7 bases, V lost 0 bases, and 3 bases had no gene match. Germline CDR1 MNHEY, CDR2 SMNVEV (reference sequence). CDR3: CASSLSGTGLEKLFF. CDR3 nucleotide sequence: TGTGCCAGCAGTTTATCTGGGACAGGGCTTGAAAAACTGTTTTTT.

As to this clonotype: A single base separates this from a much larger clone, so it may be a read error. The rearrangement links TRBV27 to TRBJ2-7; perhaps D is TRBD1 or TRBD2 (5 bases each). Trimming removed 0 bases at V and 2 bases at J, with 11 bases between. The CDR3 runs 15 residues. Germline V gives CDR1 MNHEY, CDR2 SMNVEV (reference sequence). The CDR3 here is CASSLSMGVPYEQYF. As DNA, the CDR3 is TGTGCCAGCAGTTTATCTATGGGGGTCCCCTACGAGCAGTACTTC.

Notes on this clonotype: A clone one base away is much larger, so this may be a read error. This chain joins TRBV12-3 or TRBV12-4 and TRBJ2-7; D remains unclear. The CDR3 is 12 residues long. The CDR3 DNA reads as TGTGCCAGCAGTTTGTGGGTTTACGCGCAGTACTTC. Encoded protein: CASSLWVYAQYF.

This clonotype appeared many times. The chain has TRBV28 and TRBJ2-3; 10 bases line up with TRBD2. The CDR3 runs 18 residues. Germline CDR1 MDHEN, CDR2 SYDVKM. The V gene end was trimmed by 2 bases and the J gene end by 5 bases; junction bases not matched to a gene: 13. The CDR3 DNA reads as TGTGCCAGCAGTTTAATCACCCGATTAACTAGCGGGATAGATACGCAGTATTTT. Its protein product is CASSLITRLTSGIDTQYF. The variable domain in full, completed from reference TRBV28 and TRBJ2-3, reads DVKVTQSSRYLVKRTGEKVFLECVQDMDHENMFWYRQDPGLGLRLIYFSYDVKMKEKGDIPEGYSVSREKKERFSLILESASTNQTSMYLCASSLITRLTSGIDTQYFGPGTRLTVL.

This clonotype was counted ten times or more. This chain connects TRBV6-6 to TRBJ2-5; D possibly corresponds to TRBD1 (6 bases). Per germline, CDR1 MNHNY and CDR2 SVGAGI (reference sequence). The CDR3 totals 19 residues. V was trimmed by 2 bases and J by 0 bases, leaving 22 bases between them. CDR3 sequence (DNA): TGTGCCAGCAGTTACCCCATTGGCCCTGACAGGAGGTACCAAGAGACCCAGTACTTC. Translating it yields CASSYPIGPDRRYQETQYF.

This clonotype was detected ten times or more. In DNA form, the CDR3 reads TGTGCCAGCAGTTCCCGCCCGGGCTACAATGAGCAGTTCTTC. This encodes CASSSRPGYNEQFF. The V call is TRBV28, the J call TRBJ2-1; D uncertain. The CDR3 has 14 amino acids. The germline gives CDR1 MDHEN, CDR2 SYDVKM. The V end lost 4 bases, the J end lost 3 bases, and 10 bases lay between the germline ends.

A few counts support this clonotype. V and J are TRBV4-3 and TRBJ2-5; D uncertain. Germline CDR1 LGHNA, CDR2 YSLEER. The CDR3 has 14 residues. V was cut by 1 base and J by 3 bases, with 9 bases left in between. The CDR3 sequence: CASSQGLGEETQYF. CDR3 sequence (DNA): TGCGCCAGCAGCCAAGGTCTTGGCGAAGAGACCCAGTACTTC.

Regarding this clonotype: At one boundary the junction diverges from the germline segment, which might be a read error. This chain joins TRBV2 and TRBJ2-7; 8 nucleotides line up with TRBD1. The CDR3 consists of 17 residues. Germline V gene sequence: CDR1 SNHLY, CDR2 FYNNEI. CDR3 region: CASSRWDRYNSEYEQCF. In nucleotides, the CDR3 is TGTGCCAGCAGTCGTTGGGACAGGTATAACTCGGAGTACGAGCAGTGCTTC.